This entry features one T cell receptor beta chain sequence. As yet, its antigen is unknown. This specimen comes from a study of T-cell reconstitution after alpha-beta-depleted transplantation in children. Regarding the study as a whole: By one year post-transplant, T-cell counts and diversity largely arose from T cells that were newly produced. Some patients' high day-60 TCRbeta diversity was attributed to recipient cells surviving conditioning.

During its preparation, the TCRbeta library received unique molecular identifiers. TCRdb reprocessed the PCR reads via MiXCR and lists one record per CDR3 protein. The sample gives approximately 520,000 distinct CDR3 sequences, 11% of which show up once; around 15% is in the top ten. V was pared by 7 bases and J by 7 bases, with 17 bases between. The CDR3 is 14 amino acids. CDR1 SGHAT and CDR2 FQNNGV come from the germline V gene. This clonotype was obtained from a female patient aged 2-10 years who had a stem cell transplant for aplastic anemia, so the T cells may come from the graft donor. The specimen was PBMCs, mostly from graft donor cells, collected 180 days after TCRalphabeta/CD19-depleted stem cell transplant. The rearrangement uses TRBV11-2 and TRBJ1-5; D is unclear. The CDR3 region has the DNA TGTGCCAGCAACATTCTATGTGCGGGGCAGCCCCAGCATTTT. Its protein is CASNILCAGQPQHF.